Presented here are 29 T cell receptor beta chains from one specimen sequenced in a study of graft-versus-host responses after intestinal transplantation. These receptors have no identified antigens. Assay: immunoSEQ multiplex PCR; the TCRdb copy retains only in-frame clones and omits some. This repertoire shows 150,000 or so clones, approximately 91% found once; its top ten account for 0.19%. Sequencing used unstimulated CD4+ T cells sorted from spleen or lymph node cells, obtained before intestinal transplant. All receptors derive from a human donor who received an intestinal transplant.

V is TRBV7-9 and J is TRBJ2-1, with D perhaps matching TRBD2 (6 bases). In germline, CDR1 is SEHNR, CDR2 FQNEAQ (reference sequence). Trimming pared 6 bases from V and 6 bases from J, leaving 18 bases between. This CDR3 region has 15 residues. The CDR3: CASSSTGTHPNEQFF. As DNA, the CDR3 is TGTGCCAGCAGTTCTACCGGGACTCACCCCAATGAGCAGTTCTTC.

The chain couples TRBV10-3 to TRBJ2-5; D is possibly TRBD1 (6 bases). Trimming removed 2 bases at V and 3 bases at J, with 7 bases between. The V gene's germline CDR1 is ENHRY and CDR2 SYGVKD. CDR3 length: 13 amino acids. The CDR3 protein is CAISETGKETQYF. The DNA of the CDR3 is TGTGCCATCAGTGAGACAGGGAAAGAGACCCAGTACTTC.

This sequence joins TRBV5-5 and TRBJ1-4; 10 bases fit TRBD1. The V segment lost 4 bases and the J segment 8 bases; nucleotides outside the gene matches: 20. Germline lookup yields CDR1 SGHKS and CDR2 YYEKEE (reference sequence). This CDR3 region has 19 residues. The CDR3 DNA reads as TGTGCCAGCAGCCTGAGGAGGGACAGGGGACAAGGAGCGCTAGAAAAACTGTTTTTT. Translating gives CASSLRRDRGQGALEKLFF. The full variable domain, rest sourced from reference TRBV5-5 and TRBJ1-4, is DAGVTQSPTHLIKTRGQQVTLRCSPISGHKSVSWYQQVLGQGPQFIFQYYEKEERGRGNFPDRFSARQFPNYSSELNVNALLLGDSALYLCASSLRRDRGQGALEKLFFGSGTQLSVL.

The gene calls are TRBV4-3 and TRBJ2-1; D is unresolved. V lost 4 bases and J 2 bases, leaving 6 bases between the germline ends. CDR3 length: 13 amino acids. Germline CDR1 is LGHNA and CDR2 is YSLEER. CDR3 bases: TGCGCCAGCAGCCGGGGTCCCTACAATGAGCAGTTCTTC. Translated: CASSRGPYNEQFF.

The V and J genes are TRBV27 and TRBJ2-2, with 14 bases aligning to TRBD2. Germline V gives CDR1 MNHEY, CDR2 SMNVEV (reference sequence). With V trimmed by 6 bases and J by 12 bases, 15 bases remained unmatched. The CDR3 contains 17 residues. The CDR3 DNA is TGTGCCAGCAGCAAACTTTCCGGGACTAGCGGGAGAAGGAAGCTGTTTTTT. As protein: CASSKLSGTSGRRKLFF.

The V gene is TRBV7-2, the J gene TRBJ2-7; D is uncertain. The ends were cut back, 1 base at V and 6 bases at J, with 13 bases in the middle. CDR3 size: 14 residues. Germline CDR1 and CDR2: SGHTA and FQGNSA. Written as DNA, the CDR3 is TGTGCCAGCAGCTTAGTAGGGCCGAGTTCCGAGCAGTACTTC. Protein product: CASSLVGPSSEQYF.

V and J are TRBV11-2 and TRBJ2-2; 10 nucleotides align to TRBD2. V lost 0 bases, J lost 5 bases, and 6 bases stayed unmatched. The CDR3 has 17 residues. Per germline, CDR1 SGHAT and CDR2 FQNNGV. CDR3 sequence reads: CASSLDPSGSLTGELFF. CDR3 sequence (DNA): TGTGCCAGCAGCTTAGATCCTAGCGGGAGCTTGACCGGGGAGCTGTTTTTT.

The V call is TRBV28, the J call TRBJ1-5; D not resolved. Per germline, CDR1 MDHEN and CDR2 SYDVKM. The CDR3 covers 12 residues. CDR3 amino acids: CAVSTSNQPQHF. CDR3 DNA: TGTGCAGTCAGTACTTCTAATCAGCCCCAGCATTTT.

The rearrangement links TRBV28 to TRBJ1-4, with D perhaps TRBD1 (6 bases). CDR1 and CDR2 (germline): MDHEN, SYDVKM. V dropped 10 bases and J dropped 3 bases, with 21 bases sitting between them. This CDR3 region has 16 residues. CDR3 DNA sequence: TGTGCCACTGGGTCCGGACAGCGGTTTTCTAATGAAAAACTGTTTTTT. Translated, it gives CATGSGQRFSNEKLFF.

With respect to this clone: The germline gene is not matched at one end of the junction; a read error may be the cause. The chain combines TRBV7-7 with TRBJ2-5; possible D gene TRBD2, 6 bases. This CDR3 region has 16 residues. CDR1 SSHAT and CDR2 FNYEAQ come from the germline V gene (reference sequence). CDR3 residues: CASSRDYRGGQETQYF. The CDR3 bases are TGTGCTAGCAGCCGTGACTACCGGGGAGGCCAAGAGACCCAGTACTTC.

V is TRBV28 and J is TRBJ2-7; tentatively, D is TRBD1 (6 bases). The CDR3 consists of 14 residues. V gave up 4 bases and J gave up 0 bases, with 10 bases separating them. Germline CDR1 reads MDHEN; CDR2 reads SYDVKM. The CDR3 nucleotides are TGTGCCAGCAGTTCGGGGACATTCTCCTACGAGCAGTACTTC. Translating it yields CASSSGTFSYEQYF.

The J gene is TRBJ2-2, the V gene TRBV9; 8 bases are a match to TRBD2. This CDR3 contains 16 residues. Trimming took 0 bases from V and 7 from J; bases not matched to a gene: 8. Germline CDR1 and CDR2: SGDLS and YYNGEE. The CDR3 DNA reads TGTGCCAGCAGCGTAGCTACGGCGGGAGGACACGGGGAGCTGTTTTTT. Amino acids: CASSVATAGGHGELFF. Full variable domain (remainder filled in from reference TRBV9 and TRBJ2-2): DSGVTQTPKHLITATGQRVTLRCSPRSGDLSVYWYQQSLDQGLQFLIQYYNGEERAKGNILERFSAQQFPDLHSELNLSSLELGDSALYFCASSVATAGGHGELFFGEGSRLTVL.

CDR3 nucleotide sequence: TGCGCCAGCAGCTTGGGGGTAGCGGGAGACCAAGAGACCCAGTACTTC. Amino acid sequence: CASSLGVAGDQETQYF. The chain employs TRBV5-1 and TRBJ2-5; 9 bases match TRBD2. Germline loops: CDR1 SGHRS, CDR2 YFSETQ. The CDR3 is 16 residues long. J was trimmed by 0 bases and V by 0 bases; bases with no gene match: 3. Full variable domain (rest looked up from reference TRBV5-1 and TRBJ2-5): KAGVTQTPRYLIKTRGQQVTLSCSPISGHRSVSWYQQTPGQGLQFLFEYFSETQRNKGNFPGRFSGRQFSNSRSEMNVSTLELGDSALYLCASSLGVAGDQETQYFGPGTRLLVL.

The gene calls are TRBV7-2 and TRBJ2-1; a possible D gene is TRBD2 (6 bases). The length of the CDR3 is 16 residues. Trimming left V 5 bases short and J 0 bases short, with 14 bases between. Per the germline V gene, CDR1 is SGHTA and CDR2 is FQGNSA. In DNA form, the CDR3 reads TGTGCCAGCAGCCGAATTGGGACTTACTCCTACAATGAGCAGTTCTTC. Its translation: CASSRIGTYSYNEQFF.

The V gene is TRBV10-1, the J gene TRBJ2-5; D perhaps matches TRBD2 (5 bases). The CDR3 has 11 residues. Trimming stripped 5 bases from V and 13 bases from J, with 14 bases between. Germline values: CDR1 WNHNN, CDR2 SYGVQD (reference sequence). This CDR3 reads CASSPPGRGYF. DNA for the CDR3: TGCGCCAGCAGTCCGCCGGGGAGAGGGTACTTC.

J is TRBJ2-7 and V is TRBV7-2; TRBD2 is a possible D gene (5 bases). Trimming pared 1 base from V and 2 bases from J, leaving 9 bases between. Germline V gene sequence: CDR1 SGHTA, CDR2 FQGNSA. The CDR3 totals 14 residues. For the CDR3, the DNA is TGTGCCAGCAGCTTAGGGCCCGGGGCCTACGAGCAGTACTTC. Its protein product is CASSLGPGAYEQYF.

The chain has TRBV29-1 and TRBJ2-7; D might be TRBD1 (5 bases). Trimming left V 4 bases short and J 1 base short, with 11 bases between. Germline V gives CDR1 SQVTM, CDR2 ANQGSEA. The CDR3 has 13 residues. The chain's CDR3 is CSVAETASYEQYF. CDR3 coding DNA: TGCAGCGTTGCTGAGACAGCTTCCTACGAGCAGTACTTC.

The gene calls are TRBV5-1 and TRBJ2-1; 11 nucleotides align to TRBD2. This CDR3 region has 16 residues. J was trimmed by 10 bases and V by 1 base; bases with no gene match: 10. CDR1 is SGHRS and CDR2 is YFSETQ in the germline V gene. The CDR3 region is CASSLSKTSGVLEQFF. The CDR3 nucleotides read TGCGCCAGCAGCTTGTCCAAGACTAGCGGGGTATTAGAGCAGTTCTTC.

As DNA, the CDR3 is TGTGCCAGCAGCATGGACAGGGGCGGCACCGGGGAGCTGTTTTTT. This encodes CASSMDRGGTGELFF. The J gene is TRBJ2-2, the V gene TRBV7-3; TRBD1 aligns across 9 bases. Trimming removed 5 bases from V and 4 bases from J; junction bases left unmatched: 5. Germline values: CDR1 SGHTA, CDR2 FQGTGA. This CDR3 spans 15 amino acids. The full variable domain, in which reference TRBV7-3 and TRBJ2-2 provide the parts outside the CDR3, is GAGVSQTPSNKVTEKGKYVELRCDPISGHTALYWYRQSLGQGPEFLIYFQGTGAADDSGLPNDRFFAVRPEGSVSTLKIQRTERGDSAVYLCASSMDRGGTGELFFGEGSRLTVL.

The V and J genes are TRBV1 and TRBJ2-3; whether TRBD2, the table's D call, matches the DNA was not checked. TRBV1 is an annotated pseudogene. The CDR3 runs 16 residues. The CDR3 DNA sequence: TGCACCAGCAGCCTTCCTAGCGGGAGGAGGCCAGATACGCAGTATTTT. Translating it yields CTSSLPSGRRPDTQYF.

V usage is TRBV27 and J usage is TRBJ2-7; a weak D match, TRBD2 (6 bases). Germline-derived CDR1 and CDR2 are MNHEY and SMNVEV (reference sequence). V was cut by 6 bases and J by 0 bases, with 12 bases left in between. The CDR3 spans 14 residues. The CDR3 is CASSSSGPSYEQYF. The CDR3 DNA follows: TGTGCCAGCAGCTCCAGCGGGCCCTCCTACGAGCAGTACTTC.

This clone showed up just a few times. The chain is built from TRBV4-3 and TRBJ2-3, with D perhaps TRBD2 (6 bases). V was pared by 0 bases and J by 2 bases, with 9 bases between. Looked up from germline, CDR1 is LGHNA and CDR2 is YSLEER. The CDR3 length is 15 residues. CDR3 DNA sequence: TGCGCCAGCAGCCAAGAGGGGAGGTTCACAGATACGCAGTATTTT. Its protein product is CASSQEGRFTDTQYF.

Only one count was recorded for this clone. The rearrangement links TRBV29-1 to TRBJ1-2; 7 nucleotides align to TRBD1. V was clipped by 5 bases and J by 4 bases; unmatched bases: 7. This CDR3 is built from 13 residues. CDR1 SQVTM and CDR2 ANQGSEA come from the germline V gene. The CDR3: CSVTETGSYGYTF. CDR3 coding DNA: TGCAGCGTTACCGAGACAGGGAGCTATGGCTACACCTTC.

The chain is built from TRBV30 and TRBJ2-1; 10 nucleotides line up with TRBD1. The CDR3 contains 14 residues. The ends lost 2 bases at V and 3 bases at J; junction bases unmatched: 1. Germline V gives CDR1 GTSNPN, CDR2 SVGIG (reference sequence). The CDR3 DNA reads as TGTGCCTGGAGTCGGACAGGGGGCTACAATGAGCAGTTCTTC. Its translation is CAWSRTGGYNEQFF.

CDR3 residues: CASSISDTFSGNTIYF. For the CDR3, the DNA is TGTGCCAGTAGTATAAGTGATACCTTCTCTGGAAACACCATATATTTT. V is TRBV19 and J is TRBJ1-3; D remains ambiguous. Germline V gives CDR1 LNHDA, CDR2 SQIVND (reference sequence). CDR3 length equals 16 residues. The V gene lost 2 bases and the J gene lost 0 bases, with 11 bases spanning the gap.

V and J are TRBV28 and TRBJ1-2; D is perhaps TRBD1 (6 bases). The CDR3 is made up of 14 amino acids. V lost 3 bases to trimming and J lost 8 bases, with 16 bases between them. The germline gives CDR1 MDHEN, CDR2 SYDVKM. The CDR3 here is CASSLGGQGIGYTF. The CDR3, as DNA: TGTGCCAGCAGTTTGGGGGGGCAGGGGATAGGCTACACCTTC.

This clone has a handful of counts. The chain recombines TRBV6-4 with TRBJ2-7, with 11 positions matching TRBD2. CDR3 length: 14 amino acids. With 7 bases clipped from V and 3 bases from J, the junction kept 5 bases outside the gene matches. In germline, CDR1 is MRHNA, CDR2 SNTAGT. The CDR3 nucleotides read TGTGCCAGCACCACTACTAGCGGGAGCTACGAGCAGTACTTC. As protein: CASTTTSGSYEQYF.

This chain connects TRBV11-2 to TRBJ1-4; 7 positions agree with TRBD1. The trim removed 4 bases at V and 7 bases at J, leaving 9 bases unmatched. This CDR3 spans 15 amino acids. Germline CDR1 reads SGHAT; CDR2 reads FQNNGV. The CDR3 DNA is TGTGCCAGCAGCTCCCGGACAGGTTCGGGTGAAAAACTGTTTTTT. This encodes CASSSRTGSGEKLFF.

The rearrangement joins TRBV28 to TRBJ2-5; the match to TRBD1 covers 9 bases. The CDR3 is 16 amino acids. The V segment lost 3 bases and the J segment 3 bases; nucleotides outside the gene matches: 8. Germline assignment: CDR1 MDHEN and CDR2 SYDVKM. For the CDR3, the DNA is TGTGCCAGCAGTTTCCGGGACAGGGTCCTAAAAGAGACCCAGTACTTC. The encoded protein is CASSFRDRVLKETQYF.